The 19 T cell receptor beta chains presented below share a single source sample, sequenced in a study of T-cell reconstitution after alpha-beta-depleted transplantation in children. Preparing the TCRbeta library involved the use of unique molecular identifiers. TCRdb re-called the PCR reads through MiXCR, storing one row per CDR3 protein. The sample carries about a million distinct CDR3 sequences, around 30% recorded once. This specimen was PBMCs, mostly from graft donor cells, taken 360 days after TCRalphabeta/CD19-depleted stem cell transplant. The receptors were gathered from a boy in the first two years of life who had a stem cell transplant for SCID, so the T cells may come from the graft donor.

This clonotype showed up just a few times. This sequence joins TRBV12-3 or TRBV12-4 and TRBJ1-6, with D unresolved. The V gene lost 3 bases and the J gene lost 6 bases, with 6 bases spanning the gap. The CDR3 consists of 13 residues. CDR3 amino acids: CASSFMANSPLHF. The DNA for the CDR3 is TGTGCCAGCAGTTTTATGGCTAATTCACCCCTCCACTTT.

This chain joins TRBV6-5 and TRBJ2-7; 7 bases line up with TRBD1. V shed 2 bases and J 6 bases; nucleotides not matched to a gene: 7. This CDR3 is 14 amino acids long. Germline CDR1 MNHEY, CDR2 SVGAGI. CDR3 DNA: TGTGCCAGCAGTTACCGGGACAGCTTCGCCGAGCAGTACTTC. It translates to CASSYRDSFAEQYF.

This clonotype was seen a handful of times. CDR3 sequence: CASSPGTGRDIQYF. The CDR3 coding sequence is TGTGCCAGCAGTCCCGGGACAGGGAGAGACATTCAGTACTTC. The chain combines TRBV7-3 with TRBJ2-4; TRBD1 matches 9 bases. V gave up 6 bases and J gave up 8 bases; unmatched junction bases: 8. The CDR3 totals 14 residues. Germline CDR1 is SGHTA and CDR2 is FQGTGA.

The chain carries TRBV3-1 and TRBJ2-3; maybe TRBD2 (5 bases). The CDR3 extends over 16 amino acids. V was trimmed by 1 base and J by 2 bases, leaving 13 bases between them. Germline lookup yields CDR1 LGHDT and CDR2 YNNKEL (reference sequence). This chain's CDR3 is CASSQGLATFTDTQYF. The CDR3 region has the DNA TGTGCCAGCAGCCAAGGGCTAGCAACTTTCACAGATACGCAGTATTTT.

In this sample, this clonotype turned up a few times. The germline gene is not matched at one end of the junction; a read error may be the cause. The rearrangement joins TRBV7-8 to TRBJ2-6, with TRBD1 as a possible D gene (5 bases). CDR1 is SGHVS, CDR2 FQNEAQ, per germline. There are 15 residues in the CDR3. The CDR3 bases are TGTGCCAGCAGATTAGACAGCTCTGGGGCCAACGTCCTGACTTTC. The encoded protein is CASRLDSSGANVLTF.

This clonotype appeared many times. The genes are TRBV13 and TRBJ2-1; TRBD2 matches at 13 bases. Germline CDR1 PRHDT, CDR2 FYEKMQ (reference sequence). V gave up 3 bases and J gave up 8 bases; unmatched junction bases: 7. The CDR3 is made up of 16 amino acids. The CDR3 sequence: CASSLTGTSGEDEQFF. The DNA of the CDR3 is TGTGCCAGCAGCTTGACCGGGACTAGCGGGGAGGATGAGCAGTTCTTC.

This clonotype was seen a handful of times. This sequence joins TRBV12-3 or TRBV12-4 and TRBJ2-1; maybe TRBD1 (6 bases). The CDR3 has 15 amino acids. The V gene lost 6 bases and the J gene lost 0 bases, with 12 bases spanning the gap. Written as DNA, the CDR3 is TGTGCCAGCAGACCGACAGGTCTCTCCTACAATGAGCAGTTCTTC. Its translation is CASRPTGLSYNEQFF.

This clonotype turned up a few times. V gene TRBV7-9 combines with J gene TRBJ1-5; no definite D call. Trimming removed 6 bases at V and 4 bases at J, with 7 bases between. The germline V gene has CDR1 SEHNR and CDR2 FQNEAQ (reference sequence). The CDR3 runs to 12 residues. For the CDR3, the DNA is TGTGCCAGCAGGGGTCCTAATCAGCCCCAGCATTTT. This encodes CASRGPNQPQHF.

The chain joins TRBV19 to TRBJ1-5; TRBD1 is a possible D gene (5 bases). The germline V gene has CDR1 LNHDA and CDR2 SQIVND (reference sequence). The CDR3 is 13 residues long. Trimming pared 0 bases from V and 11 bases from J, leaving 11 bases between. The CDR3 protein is CASSIDFRGAQHF. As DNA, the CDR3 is TGTGCCAGTAGTATAGACTTTCGGGGGGCCCAGCATTTT.

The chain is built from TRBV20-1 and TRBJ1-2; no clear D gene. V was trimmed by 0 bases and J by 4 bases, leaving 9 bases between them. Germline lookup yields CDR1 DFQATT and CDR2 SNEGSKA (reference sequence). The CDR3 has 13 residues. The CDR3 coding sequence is TGCAGTGCTAGAGAACGGTTTTCCTATGGCTACACCTTC. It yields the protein CSARERFSYGYTF.

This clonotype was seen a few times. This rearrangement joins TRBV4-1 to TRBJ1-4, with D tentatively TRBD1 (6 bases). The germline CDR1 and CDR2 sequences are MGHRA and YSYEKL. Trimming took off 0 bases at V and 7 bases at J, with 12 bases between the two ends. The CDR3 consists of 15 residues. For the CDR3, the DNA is TGCGCCAGCAGCCAAGAGGGGGGGCTGAGTGAAAAACTGTTTTTT. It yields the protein CASSQEGGLSEKLFF.

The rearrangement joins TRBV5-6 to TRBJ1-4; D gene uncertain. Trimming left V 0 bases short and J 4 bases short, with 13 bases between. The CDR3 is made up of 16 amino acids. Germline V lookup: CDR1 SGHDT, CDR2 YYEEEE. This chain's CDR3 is CASSLESAAINEKLFF. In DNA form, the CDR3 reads TGTGCCAGCAGCTTGGAATCGGCGGCGATTAATGAAAAACTGTTTTTT. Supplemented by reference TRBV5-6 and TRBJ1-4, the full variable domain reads DAGVTQSPTHLIKTRGQQVTLRCSPKSGHDTVSWYQQALGQGPQFIFQYYEEEERQRGNFPDRFSGHQFPNYSSELNVNALLLGDSALYLCASSLESAAINEKLFFGSGTQLSVL.

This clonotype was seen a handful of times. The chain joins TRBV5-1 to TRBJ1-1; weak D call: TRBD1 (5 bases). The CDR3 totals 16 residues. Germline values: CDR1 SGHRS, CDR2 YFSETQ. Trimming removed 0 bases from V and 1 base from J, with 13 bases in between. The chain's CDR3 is CASSLAGRTGNTEAFF. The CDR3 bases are TGCGCCAGCAGCTTGGCGGGACGAACAGGGAACACTGAAGCTTTCTTT. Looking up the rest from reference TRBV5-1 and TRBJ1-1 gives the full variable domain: KAGVTQTPRYLIKTRGQQVTLSCSPISGHRSVSWYQQTPGQGLQFLFEYFSETQRNKGNFPGRFSGRQFSNSRSEMNVSTLELGDSALYLCASSLAGRTGNTEAFFGQGTRLTVV.

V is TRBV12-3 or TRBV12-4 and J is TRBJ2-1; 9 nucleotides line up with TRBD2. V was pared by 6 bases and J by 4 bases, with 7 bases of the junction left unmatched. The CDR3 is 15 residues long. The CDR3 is CASSFRLAVYNEQFF. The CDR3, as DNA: TGTGCCAGCAGCTTTAGACTAGCGGTTTACAATGAGCAGTTCTTC.

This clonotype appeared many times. The CDR3 DNA follows: TGCGCCAGCAGCCCGACTAGTGGGTCCTACAATGAGCAGTTCTTC. Amino acid sequence: CASSPTSGSYNEQFF. The chain couples TRBV5-1 to TRBJ2-1, with TRBD2 as a possible D gene (6 bases). CDR3 length: 15 residues. The germline V gene encodes CDR1 SGHRS and CDR2 YFSETQ. V lost 4 bases and J 1 base, leaving 12 bases between the germline ends.

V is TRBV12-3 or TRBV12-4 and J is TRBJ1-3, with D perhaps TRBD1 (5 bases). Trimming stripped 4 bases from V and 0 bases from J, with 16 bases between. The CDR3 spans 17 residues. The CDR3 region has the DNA TGTGCCAGCAGTTCCGCCGGGACCTGGCCCTCTGGAAACACCATATATTTT. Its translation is CASSSAGTWPSGNTIYF.

CDR3 region: CASTLLVPGELFF. The CDR3 DNA sequence: TGTGCCAGCACCTTGTTAGTTCCCGGGGAGCTGTTTTTT. V usage is TRBV28 and J usage is TRBJ2-2; no clear D. Deletions cut 7 bases from V and 6 bases from J, with 12 bases between. Germline V gene sequence: CDR1 MDHEN, CDR2 SYDVKM. The CDR3 extends over 13 amino acids.

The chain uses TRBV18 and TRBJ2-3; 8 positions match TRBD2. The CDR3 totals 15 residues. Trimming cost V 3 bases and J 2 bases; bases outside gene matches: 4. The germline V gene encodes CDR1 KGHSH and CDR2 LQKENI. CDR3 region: CASSPERGFTDTQYF. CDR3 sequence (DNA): TGTGCCAGCTCACCGGAGCGGGGGTTCACAGATACGCAGTATTTT.

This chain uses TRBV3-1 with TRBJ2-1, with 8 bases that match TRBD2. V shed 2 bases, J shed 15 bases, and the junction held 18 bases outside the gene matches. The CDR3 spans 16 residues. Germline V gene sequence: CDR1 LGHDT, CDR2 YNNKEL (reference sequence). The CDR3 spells CASSQIPQHVGTRLFF. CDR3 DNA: TGTGCCAGCAGCCAAATTCCCCAGCACGTTGGGACTAGACTGTTCTTC.